These 14 T cell receptor beta chains share one sample of origin, sequenced in a study of blood T cell repertoires in COVID-19. TCRdb keeps only in-frame clones here, not all; method: immunoSEQ multiplex PCR. The sample lists approximately 200,000 clones, approximately 80% occurring once. The sample was peripheral blood. These receptors were taken from a woman older than 75 with COVID-19, enrolled during active disease.

V gene TRBV7-2 combines with J gene TRBJ1-5; D is ambiguous. The CDR3 has 13 amino acids. The germline gives CDR1 SGHTA, CDR2 FQGNSA. The ends were cut back, 6 bases at V and 7 bases at J, with 13 bases in the middle. The CDR3 DNA reads as TGTGCCAGCAGTTTCGGCGCGGGGCAGCCCCAGCATTTT. Translating gives CASSFGAGQPQHF.

V usage is TRBV28 and J usage is TRBJ1-5, with D possibly matching TRBD1 (6 bases). V lost 2 bases, J lost 1 base, and 12 bases lay in between. The CDR3 sequence is 16 residues long. Germline V lookup: CDR1 MDHEN, CDR2 SYDVKM. The CDR3: CASSLIRGISNQPQHF. The DNA for the CDR3 is TGTGCCAGCAGTTTAATCAGGGGAATAAGCAATCAGCCCCAGCATTTT.

The sample holds a few counts of this clone. The rearrangement joins TRBV19 to TRBJ1-5, with TRBD1 matching 7 bases. CDR1 and CDR2 from the germline V gene are LNHDA and SQIVND (reference sequence). The CDR3 loop spans 17 amino acids. V dropped 3 bases and J dropped 4; count of bases not matched to a gene: 12. CDR3 residues: CASSMARSGQANQPQHF. DNA for the CDR3: TGTGCCAGTAGTATGGCCCGATCTGGACAGGCTAATCAGCCCCAGCATTTT.

J is TRBJ2-7 and V is TRBV7-2, with TRBD2 identical over 9 bases. This CDR3 spans 17 amino acids. Germline V gives CDR1 SGHTA, CDR2 FQGNSA. The V gene end was trimmed by 1 base and the J gene end by 0 bases; junction bases not matched to a gene: 7. In DNA form, the CDR3 reads TGTGCCAGCAGCTTAGATCTAGCGGGGCTTAGCTCCTACGAGCAGTACGTC. Translated: CASSLDLAGLSSYEQYV.

This rearrangement joins TRBV28 to TRBJ2-5, with TRBD2 identical over 11 bases. The V and J ends lost 8 bases and 0 bases, in that order; junction bases with no gene match: 5. The germline CDR1 and CDR2 sequences are MDHEN and SYDVKM. The CDR3 runs to 15 residues. CDR3 loop: CASGIAGGYQETQYF. In nucleotides, the CDR3 is TGTGCCAGCGGAATAGCGGGGGGGTACCAAGAGACCCAGTACTTC.

This clone was recorded only once. This chain connects TRBV23-1 to TRBJ1-5; no reliable D call. TRBV23-1 is given ORF status, its function remaining uncertain. V gave up 2 bases and J gave up 1 base, with 9 bases separating them. The CDR3 length is 15 residues. The CDR3 loop reads CASSQRGKSNQPQHF. The CDR3 nucleotides are TGCGCCAGCAGTCAACGGGGTAAGAGCAATCAGCCCCAGCATTTT.

The V and J genes are TRBV29-1 and TRBJ1-5; weak D call: TRBD1 (5 bases). V lost 6 bases and J lost 0, with 9 bases in between. This CDR3 is 13 amino acids long. Germline-derived CDR1 and CDR2 are SQVTM and ANQGSEA. The CDR3 protein is CSVGTGSNQPQHF. In nucleotides, the CDR3 is TGCAGCGTCGGAACAGGTAGCAATCAGCCCCAGCATTTT.

This clone was found a few times. The rearrangement joins TRBV6-1 to TRBJ1-4; D not resolved. Trimming removed 2 bases at V and 2 bases at J, with 12 bases between. Germline-derived CDR1 and CDR2 are MNHNS and SASEGT. The CDR3 length is 16 residues. CDR3 DNA: TGTGCCAGCAGTGAATCCAGTTATCCGACTAATGAAAAACTGTTTTTT. This codes for CASSESSYPTNEKLFF.

This clone was counted a single time. The chain is built from TRBV5-1 and TRBJ2-2; D not resolved. From germline, CDR1 is SGHRS and CDR2 YFSETQ. The CDR3 has 15 amino acids. Trimming took 4 bases from V and 5 from J, leaving 15 bases between them. CDR3 sequence: CASSRLEVKTGELFF. The CDR3 DNA reads as TGCGCCAGCAGCCGATTAGAGGTTAAAACCGGGGAGCTGTTTTTT.

CDR3 region: CASSDPTGDSPLHF. The CDR3 region has the DNA TGTGCCAGCAGTGACCCGACAGGGGATTCACCCCTCCACTTT. The chain carries TRBV6-2 or TRBV6-3 and TRBJ1-6; 8 bases agree with TRBD1. The V gene end was trimmed by 5 bases and the J gene end by 8 bases; junction bases not matched to a gene: 5. This CDR3 spans 14 amino acids. Germline V gene data show CDR1 as MNHEY and CDR2 as SVGEGT.

This clone was found a few times. V is TRBV18 and J is TRBJ1-6; D may be TRBD1 (5 bases). Trimming took off 6 bases at V and 8 bases at J, with 17 bases between the two ends. CDR1 and CDR2 from the germline V gene are KGHSH and LQKENI. This CDR3 is built from 15 residues. The CDR3 loop reads CASSLSGGDHSPLHF. In DNA form, the CDR3 reads TGTGCCAGCTCGCTCTCTGGGGGGGACCATTCACCCCTCCACTTT.

The chain uses TRBV28 and TRBJ2-1; possibly TRBD1 for D (7 bases). Germline V gives CDR1 MDHEN, CDR2 SYDVKM. V lost 2 bases to trimming and J lost 8 bases, with 22 bases between them. This CDR3 comprises 17 residues. Here the CDR3 DNA reads TGTGCCAGCAGTTTAAGAGCAGGGGGGAATAGGGTTCATGAGCAGTTCTTC. Protein sequence: CASSLRAGGNRVHEQFF.

Remarks on this clone: Mismatch with germline at one junction end may stem from a read error. V gene TRBV5-1 combines with J gene TRBJ1-1, with unresolved D. Germline-derived CDR1 and CDR2 are SGHRS and YFSETQ. The CDR3 consists of 13 residues. The CDR3 loop is CVSSLWSYTEAFF. The CDR3 nucleotides are TGCGTCAGCAGCTTGTGGAGTTACACTGAAGCTTTCTTT. Using reference TRBV5-1 and TRBJ1-1 for the parts outside the CDR3, the full variable domain is KAGVTQTPRYLIKTRGQQVTLSCSPISGHRSVSWYQQTPGQGLQFLFEYFSETQRNKGNFPGRFSGRQFSNSRSEMNVSTLELGDSALYLCVSSLWSYTEAFFGQGTRLTVV.

This chain uses TRBV7-9 with TRBJ2-3; 11 positions agree with TRBD2. Per the germline V gene, CDR1 is SEHNR and CDR2 is FQNEAQ (reference sequence). V dropped 5 bases and J dropped 2; count of bases not matched to a gene: 6. CDR3 size: 16 residues. CDR3 amino acids: CASSPGLAEYTDTQYF. The CDR3 coding sequence is TGTGCCAGCAGCCCGGGACTAGCGGAGTACACAGATACGCAGTATTTT.